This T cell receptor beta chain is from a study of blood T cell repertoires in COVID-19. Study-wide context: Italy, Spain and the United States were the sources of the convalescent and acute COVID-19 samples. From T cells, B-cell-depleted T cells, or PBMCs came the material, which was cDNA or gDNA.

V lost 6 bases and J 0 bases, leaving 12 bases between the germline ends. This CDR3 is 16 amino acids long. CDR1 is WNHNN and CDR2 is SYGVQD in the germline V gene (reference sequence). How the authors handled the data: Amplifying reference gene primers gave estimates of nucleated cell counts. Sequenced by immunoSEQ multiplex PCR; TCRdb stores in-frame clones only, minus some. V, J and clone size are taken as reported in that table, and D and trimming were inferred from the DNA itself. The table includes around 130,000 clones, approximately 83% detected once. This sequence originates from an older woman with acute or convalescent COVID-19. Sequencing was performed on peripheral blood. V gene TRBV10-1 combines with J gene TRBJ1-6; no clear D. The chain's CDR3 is CASSQLNSSYNSPLHF. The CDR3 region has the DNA TGCGCCAGCAGCCAATTAAACAGCTCCTATAATTCACCCCTCCACTTT.